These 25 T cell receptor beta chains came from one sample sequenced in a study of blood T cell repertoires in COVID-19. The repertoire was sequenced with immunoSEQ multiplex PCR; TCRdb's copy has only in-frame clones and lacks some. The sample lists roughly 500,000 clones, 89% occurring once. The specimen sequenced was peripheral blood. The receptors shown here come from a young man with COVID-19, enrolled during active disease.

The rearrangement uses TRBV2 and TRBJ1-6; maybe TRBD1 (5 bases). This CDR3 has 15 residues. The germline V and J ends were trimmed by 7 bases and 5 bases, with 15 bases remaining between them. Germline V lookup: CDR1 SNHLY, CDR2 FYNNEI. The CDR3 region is CASKEIGVDNSPLHF. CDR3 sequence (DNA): TGTGCCAGCAAAGAAATAGGGGTCGATAATTCACCCCTCCACTTT.

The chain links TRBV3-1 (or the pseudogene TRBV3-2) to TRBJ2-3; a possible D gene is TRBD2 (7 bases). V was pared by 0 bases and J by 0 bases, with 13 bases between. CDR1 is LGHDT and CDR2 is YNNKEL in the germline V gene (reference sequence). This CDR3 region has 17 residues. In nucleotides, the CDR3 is TGTGCCAGCAGCCAAGATAAAGGGGGGGCTAGCACAGATACGCAGTATTTT. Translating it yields CASSQDKGGASTDTQYF.

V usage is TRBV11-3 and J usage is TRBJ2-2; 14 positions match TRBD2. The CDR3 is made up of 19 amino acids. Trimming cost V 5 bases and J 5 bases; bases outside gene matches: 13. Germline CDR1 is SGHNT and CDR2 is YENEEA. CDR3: CASSPLGLAGEGKTGELFF. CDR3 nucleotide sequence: TGTGCCAGCAGCCCCCTGGGACTAGCGGGGGAAGGGAAGACCGGGGAGCTGTTTTTT.

The CDR3 sequence: CSVDGDYVIYEQYF. The DNA of the CDR3 is TGCAGCGTTGACGGGGACTATGTAATTTACGAGCAGTACTTC. The chain employs TRBV29-1 and TRBJ2-7; 7 bases map to TRBD2. Germline CDR1 is SQVTM and CDR2 is ANQGSEA. This CDR3 comprises 14 residues. Unmatched junction bases numbered 9, after V lost 3 bases and J lost 4 bases.

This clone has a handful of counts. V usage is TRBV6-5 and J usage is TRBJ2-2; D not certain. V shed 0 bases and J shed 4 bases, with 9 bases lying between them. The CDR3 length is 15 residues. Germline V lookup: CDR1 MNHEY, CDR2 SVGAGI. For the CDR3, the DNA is TGTGCCAGCAGTTACTCCCAGGTGCCCACCGGGGAGCTGTTTTTT. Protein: CASSYSQVPTGELFF.

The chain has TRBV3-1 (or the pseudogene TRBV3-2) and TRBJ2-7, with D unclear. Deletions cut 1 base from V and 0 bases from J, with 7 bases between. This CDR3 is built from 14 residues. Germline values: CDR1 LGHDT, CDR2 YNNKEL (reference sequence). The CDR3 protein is CASSQVSISYEQYF. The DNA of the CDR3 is TGTGCCAGCAGCCAAGTTTCCATCTCCTACGAGCAGTACTTC.

The CDR3 DNA reads as TGTGCCAGCAGCCAAGTAACCCGCGGATTAGATACGCAGTATTTT. This codes for CASSQVTRGLDTQYF. This rearrangement joins TRBV3-1 (or the pseudogene TRBV3-2) to TRBJ2-3; no firm D call. The CDR3 is 15 residues long. V was trimmed by 1 base and J by 5 bases, leaving 13 bases between them. Germline CDR1 is LGHDT and CDR2 is YNNKEL (reference sequence).

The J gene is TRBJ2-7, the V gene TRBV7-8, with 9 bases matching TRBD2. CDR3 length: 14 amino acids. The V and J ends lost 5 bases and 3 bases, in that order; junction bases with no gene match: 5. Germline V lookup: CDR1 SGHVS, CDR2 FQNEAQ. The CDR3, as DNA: TGTGCCAGCAGCGTAAGCGGGGGGAACTACGAGCAGTACTTC. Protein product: CASSVSGGNYEQYF.

The CDR3 loop reads CASSFATGGDQPQHF. The CDR3 DNA reads as TGTGCCAGCAGTTTCGCGACCGGGGGGGATCAGCCCCAGCATTTT. The V gene is TRBV7-8, the J gene TRBJ1-5, with D maybe TRBD1 (5 bases). CDR1 SGHVS and CDR2 FQNEAQ come from the germline V gene. The length of the CDR3 is 15 residues. Trimming cost V 6 bases and J 5 bases, with 17 bases left between them.

CDR3 protein: CASSDQTSGNVYEQYF. DNA for the CDR3: TGTGCCAGCAGTGACCAGACTAGCGGGAATGTATACGAGCAGTACTTC. The genes are TRBV6-1 and TRBJ2-7; TRBD2 agrees at 11 bases. This CDR3 is 16 amino acids long. Germline CDR1 is MNHNS and CDR2 is SASEGT. V was clipped by 3 bases and J by 4 bases; unmatched bases: 8.

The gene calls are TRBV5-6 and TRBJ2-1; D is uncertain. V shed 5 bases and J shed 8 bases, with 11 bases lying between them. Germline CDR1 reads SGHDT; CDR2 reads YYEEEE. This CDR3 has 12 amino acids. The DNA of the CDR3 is TGTGCCAGCAGGTCCCACCGCGATGAGCAGTTCTTC. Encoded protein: CASRSHRDEQFF.

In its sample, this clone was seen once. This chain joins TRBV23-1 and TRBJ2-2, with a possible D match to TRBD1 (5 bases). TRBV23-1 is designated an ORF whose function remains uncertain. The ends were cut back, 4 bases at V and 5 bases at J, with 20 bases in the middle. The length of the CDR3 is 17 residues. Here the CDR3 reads CASSPSTKTDKTGELFF. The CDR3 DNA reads TGCGCCAGCAGTCCCTCTACCAAGACAGATAAAACCGGGGAGCTGTTTTTT.

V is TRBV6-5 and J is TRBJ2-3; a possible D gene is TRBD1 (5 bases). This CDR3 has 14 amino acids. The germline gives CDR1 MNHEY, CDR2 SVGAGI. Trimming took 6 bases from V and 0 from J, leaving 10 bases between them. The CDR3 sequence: CASSVQASTDTQYF. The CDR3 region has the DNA TGTGCCAGCAGCGTACAGGCTAGCACAGATACGCAGTATTTT.

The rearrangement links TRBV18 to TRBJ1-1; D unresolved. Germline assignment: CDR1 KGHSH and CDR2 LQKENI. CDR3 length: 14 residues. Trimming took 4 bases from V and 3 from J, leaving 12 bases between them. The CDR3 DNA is TGTGCCAGCTCACTCTCCGAGGGCTACACTGAAGCTTTCTTT. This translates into CASSLSEGYTEAFF.

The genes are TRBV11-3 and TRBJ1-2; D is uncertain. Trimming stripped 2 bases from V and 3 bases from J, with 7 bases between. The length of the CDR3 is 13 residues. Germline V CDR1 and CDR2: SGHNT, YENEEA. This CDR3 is CASSLSGHYGYTF. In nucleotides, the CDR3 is TGTGCCAGCAGCTTAAGCGGTCACTATGGCTACACCTTC.

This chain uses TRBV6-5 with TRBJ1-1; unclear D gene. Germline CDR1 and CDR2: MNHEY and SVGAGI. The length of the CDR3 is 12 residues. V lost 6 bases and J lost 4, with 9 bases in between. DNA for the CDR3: TGTGCCAGCAGGGTTGTCGGCACTGAAGCTTTCTTT. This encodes CASRVVGTEAFF.

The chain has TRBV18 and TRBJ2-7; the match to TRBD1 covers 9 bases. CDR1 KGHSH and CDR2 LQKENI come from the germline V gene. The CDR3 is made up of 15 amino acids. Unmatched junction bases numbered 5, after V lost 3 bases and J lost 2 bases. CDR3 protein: CASSPPGTGPYEQYF. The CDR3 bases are TGTGCCAGCTCACCCCCCGGGACAGGGCCCTACGAGCAGTACTTC.

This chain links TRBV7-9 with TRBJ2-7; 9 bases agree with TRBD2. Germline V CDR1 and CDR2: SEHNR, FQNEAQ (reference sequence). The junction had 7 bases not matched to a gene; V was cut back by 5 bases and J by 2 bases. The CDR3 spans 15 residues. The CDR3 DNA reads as TGTGCCAGCAGCCTACAAGCGGGGGGCCCCTACGAGCAGTACTTC. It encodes CASSLQAGGPYEQYF.

In DNA, the CDR3 is TGTGCCAGCACAGGCTCGGGGAACGAGCAGTACTTC. Protein sequence: CASTGSGNEQYF. The chain combines TRBV11-3 with TRBJ2-7; D may be TRBD2 (5 bases). The CDR3 contains 12 residues. CDR1 SGHNT and CDR2 YENEEA come from the germline V gene. Between the trimmed V and J ends, which lost 7 bases and 5 bases, there was a span of 12 bases.

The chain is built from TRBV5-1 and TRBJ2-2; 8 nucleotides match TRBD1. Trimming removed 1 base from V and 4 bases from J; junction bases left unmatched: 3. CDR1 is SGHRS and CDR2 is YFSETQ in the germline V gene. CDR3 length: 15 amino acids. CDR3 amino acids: CASSLRTGFTGELFF. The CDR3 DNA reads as TGCGCCAGCAGCTTGAGGACAGGGTTCACCGGGGAGCTGTTTTTT.

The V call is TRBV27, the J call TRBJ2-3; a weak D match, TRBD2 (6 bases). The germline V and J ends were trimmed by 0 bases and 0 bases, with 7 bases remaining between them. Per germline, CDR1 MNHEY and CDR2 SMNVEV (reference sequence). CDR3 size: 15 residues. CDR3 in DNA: TGTGCCAGCAGTTTATCTAGCGGAAGCACAGATACGCAGTATTTT. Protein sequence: CASSLSSGSTDTQYF.

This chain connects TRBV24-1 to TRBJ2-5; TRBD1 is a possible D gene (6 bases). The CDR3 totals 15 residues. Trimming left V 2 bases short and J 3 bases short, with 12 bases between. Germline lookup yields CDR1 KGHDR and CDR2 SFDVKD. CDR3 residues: CATSDYAQGEETQYF. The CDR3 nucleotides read TGTGCCACCAGTGATTACGCACAGGGAGAAGAGACCCAGTACTTC.

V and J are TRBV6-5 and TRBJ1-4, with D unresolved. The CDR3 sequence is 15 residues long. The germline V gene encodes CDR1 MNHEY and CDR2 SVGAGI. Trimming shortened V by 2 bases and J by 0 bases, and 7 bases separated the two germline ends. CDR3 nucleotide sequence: TGTGCCAGCAGTTACCGGGTTGCAACTAATGAAAAACTGTTTTTT. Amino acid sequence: CASSYRVATNEKLFF.

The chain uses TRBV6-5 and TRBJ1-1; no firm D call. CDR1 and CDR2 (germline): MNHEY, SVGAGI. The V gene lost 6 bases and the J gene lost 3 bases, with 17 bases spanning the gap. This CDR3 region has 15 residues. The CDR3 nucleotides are TGTGCCAGCAGGGATTTTCGGAGGAGGGACACTGAAGCTTTCTTT. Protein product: CASRDFRRRDTEAFF.

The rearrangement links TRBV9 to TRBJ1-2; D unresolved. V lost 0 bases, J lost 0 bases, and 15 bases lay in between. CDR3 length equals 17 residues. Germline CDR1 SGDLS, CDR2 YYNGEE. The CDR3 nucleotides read TGTGCCAGCAGCGTAGTGGCAGGAGCGGAAGCTAACTATGGCTACACCTTC. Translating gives CASSVVAGAEANYGYTF.